These 24 T cell receptor beta chains came from one sample sequenced in a study of control samples from healthy donors and cancer patients. Generated by immunoSEQ multiplex PCR, the TCRdb table keeps only in-frame clones and is missing some. The sample yields about 98,000 clones, roughly four fifths seen once. Input material: blood. The source is a man aged 60-69 years in good health.

The chain uses TRBV6-5 and TRBJ2-3, with D hard to call. Germline V lookup: CDR1 MNHEY, CDR2 SVGAGI. The CDR3 has 15 amino acids. The ends were cut back, 0 bases at V and 4 bases at J, with 11 bases in the middle. The CDR3 region is CASSYSSSRADTQYF. The CDR3 nucleotides read TGTGCCAGCAGTTACTCGAGTTCTAGGGCAGATACGCAGTATTTT.

The chain employs TRBV2 and TRBJ2-1, with D possibly TRBD2 on 6 matching bases. The germline gives CDR1 SNHLY, CDR2 FYNNEI. CDR3 size: 17 residues. V lost 3 bases and J lost 8, with 23 bases in between. CDR3 amino acids: CASSDFGRVGTADEQFF. CDR3 in DNA: TGTGCCAGCAGTGATTTCGGGAGAGTGGGGACTGCGGATGAGCAGTTCTTC.

The V and J genes are TRBV6-5 and TRBJ1-6, with D uncertain. There are 15 residues in the CDR3. V was trimmed by 4 bases and J by 5 bases, leaving 12 bases between them. Germline assignment: CDR1 MNHEY and CDR2 SVGAGI. CDR3 DNA: TGTGCCAGCAGTTCTGAGATCAGGAATAATTCACCCCTCCACTTT. Translated, it gives CASSSEIRNNSPLHF.

The J gene is TRBJ2-7, the V gene TRBV4-1, with TRBD2 matching 14 bases. Germline CDR1 is MGHRA and CDR2 is YSYEKL. V was pared by 6 bases and J by 4 bases, with 5 bases of the junction left unmatched. The CDR3 has 15 residues. The DNA of the CDR3 is TGCGCCAGCAGTGCGGGACTAGCGGGGGAGTACGAGCAGTACTTC. Amino acid sequence: CASSAGLAGEYEQYF.

The chain employs TRBV29-1 and TRBJ1-1; 8 bases are shared with TRBD1. The germline V gene has CDR1 SQVTM and CDR2 ANQGSEA. The CDR3 has 12 amino acids. The V segment lost 6 bases and the J segment 3 bases; nucleotides outside the gene matches: 3. The CDR3 DNA reads TGCAGCGTACAGGGGGATCACACTGAAGCTTTCTTT. Translated: CSVQGDHTEAFF.

The chain links TRBV16 to TRBJ1-5; perhaps TRBD1 as D (5 bases). Germline values: CDR1 KGHSY, CDR2 FQNENV. Trimming removed 7 bases from V and 7 bases from J, with 14 bases in between. The CDR3 spans 13 residues. Here the CDR3 DNA reads TGTGCCAGCACCTCAGGGAGGAACCAGCCCCAGCATTTT. As protein: CASTSGRNQPQHF. The variable domain in full, completed from reference TRBV16 and TRBJ1-5, reads GEEVAQTPKHLVRGEGQKAKLYCAPIKGHSYVFWYQQVLKNEFKFLISFQNENVFDETGMPKERFSAKCLPNSPCSLEIQATKLEDSAVYFCASTSGRNQPQHFGDGTRLSIL.

The chain carries TRBV27 and TRBJ2-7; possibly TRBD2 for D (6 bases). The CDR3 covers 14 residues. Germline V CDR1 and CDR2: MNHEY, SMNVEV (reference sequence). The ends were cut back, 5 bases at V and 3 bases at J, with 14 bases in the middle. The DNA of the CDR3 is TGTGCCAGCAGTCCCCAGACTAGTTTCTACGAGCAGTACTTC. Protein sequence: CASSPQTSFYEQYF.

The rearrangement links TRBV3-1 (or the pseudogene TRBV3-2) to TRBJ1-1; a possible D gene is TRBD1 (5 bases). V was trimmed by 3 bases and J by 4 bases, leaving 21 bases between them. The CDR3 is 17 amino acids. Looked up from germline, CDR1 is LGHDT and CDR2 is YNNKEL (reference sequence). The CDR3 bases are TGTGCCAGCAGCCACGCCCAGACAGTGAAGAGGGGCACTGAAGCTTTCTTT. Translating it yields CASSHAQTVKRGTEAFF.

The rearrangement joins TRBV2 to TRBJ1-2, with D maybe TRBD1 (6 bases). Germline CDR1 and CDR2: SNHLY and FYNNEI. The CDR3 runs 13 residues. V lost 1 base, J lost 7 bases, and 10 bases lay in between. For the CDR3, the DNA is TGTGCCAGCAGTGAAGACAGGGCGGCTGGCTACACCTTC. Translating gives CASSEDRAAGYTF. Full variable domain (outside the CDR3, taken from reference TRBV2 and TRBJ1-2): EPEVTQTPSHQVTQMGQEVILRCVPISNHLYFYWYRQILGQKVEFLVSFYNNEISEKSEIFDDQFSVERPDGSNFTLKIRSTKLEDSAMYFCASSEDRAAGYTFGSGTRLTVV.

The gene calls are TRBV28 and TRBJ2-5; D is perhaps TRBD1 or TRBD2 (5 bases each). With 0 bases removed from V and 3 bases from J, the gap between germline ends came to 8 bases. The CDR3 length is 14 residues. The germline V gene has CDR1 MDHEN and CDR2 SYDVKM. DNA of the CDR3: TGTGCCAGCAGTTTATGGGGGGTAGAAGAGACCCAGTACTTC. Translating gives CASSLWGVEETQYF.

The chain combines TRBV19 with TRBJ1-1; D might be TRBD1 (5 bases). Trimming removed 4 bases at V and 6 bases at J, with 24 bases between. The CDR3 contains 17 residues. The germline CDR1 and CDR2 sequences are LNHDA and SQIVND (reference sequence). CDR3 amino acids: CASSTRRRPEGLSEAFF. The CDR3 DNA reads TGTGCCAGTAGTACTCGACGGCGACCCGAGGGACTCTCTGAAGCTTTCTTT.

The chain couples TRBV4-2 to TRBJ2-3, with TRBD1 matching over 11 bases. The CDR3 length is 16 residues. V shed 0 bases, J shed 4 bases, and the junction held 3 bases outside the gene matches. Germline V gene data show CDR1 as LGHNA and CDR2 as YNFKEQ. CDR3 residues: CASSQDRTGGADTQYF. CDR3 coding DNA: TGTGCCAGCAGCCAAGATCGGACAGGGGGCGCAGATACGCAGTATTTT.

This clone was recorded at least ten times. The DNA of the CDR3 is TGTGCCAGCAGTTTGTCCGAGAACAATGAGCAGTTCTTC. This encodes CASSLSENNEQFF. The rearrangement uses TRBV6-2 or TRBV6-3 and TRBJ2-1, with unresolved D. Germline V gene lookup returns CDR1 MNHEY and CDR2 SVGEGT. CDR3 length equals 13 residues. Trimming shortened V by 4 bases and J by 5 bases, and 9 bases separated the two germline ends.

CDR3 residues: CASSLDSNTEAFF. The CDR3 bases are TGTGCCAGCAGCTTAGACTCCAACACTGAAGCTTTCTTT. V is TRBV11-2 and J is TRBJ1-1; the D is unclear. This CDR3 is 13 amino acids long. V lost 0 bases and J 2 bases, leaving 4 bases between the germline ends. The germline V gene encodes CDR1 SGHAT and CDR2 FQNNGV.

The chain recombines TRBV30 with TRBJ2-2; no clear D gene. Trimming shortened V by 4 bases and J by 1 base, and 7 bases separated the two germline ends. The CDR3 covers 13 residues. In germline, CDR1 is GTSNPN, CDR2 SVGIG (reference sequence). CDR3 residues: CAWNNRNTGELFF. The CDR3 coding sequence is TGTGCCTGGAACAATCGGAACACCGGGGAGCTGTTTTTT. The variable domain in full, completed from reference TRBV30 and TRBJ2-2, reads SQTIHQWPATLVQPVGSPLSLECTVEGTSNPNLYWYRQAAGRGLQLLFYSVGIGQISSEVPQNLSASRPQDRQFILSSKKLLLSDSGFYLCAWNNRNTGELFFGEGSRLTVL.

V gene TRBV21-1 combines with J gene TRBJ2-5; the table names TRBD2, a call not compared with the DNA. TRBV21-1 is a known pseudogene. The CDR3 consists of 16 residues. This CDR3 is CASSAPGLAVVETQYF. The CDR3 DNA sequence: TGTGCCAGCAGCGCCCCGGGACTAGCGGTGGTAGAGACCCAGTACTTC.

V gene TRBV10-3 combines with J gene TRBJ1-6; TRBD1 is a possible D gene (6 bases). V shed 11 bases and J shed 7 bases, with 18 bases lying between them. The CDR3 covers 14 residues. CDR1 is ENHRY and CDR2 is SYGVKD in the germline V gene. The CDR3, as DNA: TGTGCCCATCAACAGGGACTAGGCAATTCACCCCTCCACTTT. Translation: CAHQQGLGNSPLHF.

The chain uses TRBV11-2 and TRBJ1-2, with D possibly TRBD1 on 5 matching bases. Germline CDR1 is SGHAT and CDR2 is FQNNGV. Trimming took off 0 bases at V and 8 bases at J, with 13 bases between the two ends. The CDR3 covers 14 residues. Here the CDR3 DNA reads TGTGCCAGCAGCTTAGACGGGACTGCGGAGGGCTACACCTTC. This gives the protein CASSLDGTAEGYTF. The whole variable domain, filled in from reference TRBV11-2 and TRBJ1-2, reads EAGVAQSPRYKIIEKRQSVAFWCNPISGHATLYWYQQILGQGPKLLIQFQNNGVVDDSQLPKDRFSAERLKGVDSTLKIQPAKLEDSAVYLCASSLDGTAEGYTFGSGTRLTVV.

This clone was picked up a small number of times. The chain recombines TRBV30 with TRBJ1-3, with D hard to call. Germline V gives CDR1 GTSNPN, CDR2 SVGIG (reference sequence). CDR3 size: 12 residues. V lost 5 bases to trimming and J lost 4 bases, with 9 bases between them. DNA of the CDR3: TGTGCCTGGGTCACACCGGGAAACACCATATATTTT. The encoded protein is CAWVTPGNTIYF.

This chain links TRBV5-1 with TRBJ2-1; 11 bases are shared with TRBD2. The CDR3 length is 15 residues. The germline gives CDR1 SGHRS, CDR2 YFSETQ. After removal of 1 base from V and 5 bases from J, the junction contained 2 bases not matched to a gene. Here the CDR3 reads CASSLLAGGHNEQFF. In DNA, the CDR3 is TGCGCCAGCAGCTTGCTAGCGGGGGGCCACAATGAGCAGTTCTTC.

This clone showed up just a few times. The rearrangement joins TRBV5-5 to TRBJ1-5; a weak D match, TRBD1 (5 bases). The V gene lost 0 bases and the J gene lost 3 bases, with 13 bases spanning the gap. Germline-derived CDR1 and CDR2 are SGHKS and YYEKEE (reference sequence). The CDR3 contains 16 residues. CDR3 loop: CASSLVGVIVNQPQHF. As DNA, the CDR3 is TGTGCCAGCAGCTTGGTAGGGGTAATCGTCAATCAGCCCCAGCATTTT.

This rearrangement joins TRBV10-3 to TRBJ1-3, with D possibly matching TRBD1 (6 bases). This CDR3 is 14 amino acids long. In germline, CDR1 is ENHRY, CDR2 SYGVKD. Trimming took off 8 bases at V and 4 bases at J, with 15 bases between the two ends. The CDR3 is CAIATGRTGNTIYF. Written as DNA, the CDR3 is TGTGCCATCGCGACAGGACGTACCGGAAACACCATATATTTT.

The V call is TRBV3-1 (or the pseudogene TRBV3-2), the J call TRBJ2-3, with 9 nucleotides matching TRBD2. This CDR3 region has 15 residues. Germline lookup yields CDR1 LGHDT and CDR2 YNNKEL (reference sequence). Losses at the gene ends were 4 bases for V and 2 bases for J; bases not matched to a gene: 4. The CDR3 spells CASSPTSGITDTQYF. CDR3 bases: TGTGCCAGCAGCCCGACTAGCGGAATCACAGATACGCAGTATTTT.

This clone was detected only a few times. The chain combines TRBV30 with TRBJ1-2; the match to TRBD1 covers 7 bases. The CDR3 runs 15 residues. Germline CDR1 is GTSNPN and CDR2 is SVGIG (reference sequence). The J segment lost 4 bases and the V segment lost 3 bases, leaving 11 bases of the junction unmatched. The CDR3 here is CAWRDETGTLYGYTF. The CDR3 nucleotides read TGTGCCTGGAGAGATGAGACAGGGACCCTCTATGGCTACACCTTC.